This TCR beta chain was documented in a study of CD8 T cells in ankylosing spondylitis. Whole-study results and caveats: A CD8+ phenotype characterized the disease-linked clones, which were relatively rare in peripheral blood. It appeared that ankylosing spondylitis blood was characterized by a TCR beta motif of roughly 8 highly homologous variants. In reactive arthritis synovial fluid and blood, some motif variants had been reported before. From matched ankylosing spondylitis synovial fluid, disease-linked clones were reportedly recovered at significantly enriched levels.

This CDR3 has 13 amino acids. V was pared by 2 bases and J by 6 bases, with 11 bases between. Library preparation for TCR beta used quantitative 5'-RACE with molecular barcodes. Using its own MiXCR run on the 5' RACE reads, TCRdb lists one record per CDR3 protein. The table lists hundreds of thousands of distinct CDR3 sequences, about 11% of them singletons. This clonotype came up a few times. Its specificity is not known. The receptor was isolated from a male donor with ankylosing spondylitis. What was sequenced was blood, either unsorted or a sorted T cell fraction (not recorded which). The chain recombines TRBV6-7 with TRBJ2-7; no clear D gene. TRBV6-7 is sorted into the ORF group, with uncertain function. CDR3 DNA: TGTGCCAGCAGTTACCCCCGAGGTCCCGAGCAGTACTTC. Translating it yields CASSYPRGPEQYF.